This T cell receptor (beta chain) originates from a study of blood T cells in healthy people across ages. Whole-study results and caveats: Both higher diversity and more naive CD4+ cells marked long-lived donors when set against aged donors. Observed TCR beta diversity showed a strong correlation with the percentage of naive T cells as measured by flow cytometry.

Through a sample-barcoded 5' primer and a J-beta primer mix, a second PCR was run for 7 to 11 cycles. Every sample gave at least 3 million paired-end reads containing CDR3. TCRdb used MiXCR to reprocess the 5' RACE reads, holding one entry per CDR3 protein. The sample has around 870,000 distinct CDR3 sequences, under 30% seen once; the top ten hold 15% to 20%. This clonotype has more than one count but fewer than ten. The target antigen is unknown. Peripheral blood was drawn, ten milliliters per donor. CDR1 and CDR2 from the germline V gene are MNHEY and SVGEGT. Trimming removed 7 bases from V and 1 base from J; junction bases left unmatched: 8. The CDR3 covers 17 residues.

This TCR came from a woman over 75 in good health. The gene calls are TRBV6-2 or TRBV6-3 and TRBJ2-3, with 13 positions matching TRBD2. The sample comprised blood. The CDR3 loop is CASTSGLAGRRTDTQYF. The CDR3 DNA follows: TGTGCCAGCACCTCGGGACTAGCGGGGCGCCGCACAGATACGCAGTATTTT.